This T cell receptor beta chain appears in the sequencing data of a study of early stage breast cancer tumors. Overall study: Most of the 16 invasive tumors were ER+, PR+ and HER2-. Study-wide points: Commonly generated sequences made up most enriched TCRB sequences shared between patients. Tumors had approximately 2.5-fold higher T cell density than normal breast.

Each sample had two DNA replicates, around 0.45 ug blood or about 1.4 ug tissue. The repertoire was sequenced with immunoSEQ multiplex PCR; TCRdb's copy has only in-frame clones and lacks some. The sample yields tens of thousands of clones, around 80% seen once. Germline CDR1 reads SGHKS; CDR2 reads YYEKEE (reference sequence). Unmatched junction bases numbered 3, after V lost 2 bases and J lost 2 bases. The CDR3 is 14 amino acids. As concerns this clone: Its target is unknown.

The receptor was isolated from a person between 35 and 49 years old with breast cancer. The chain carries TRBV5-5 and TRBJ1-1, with 7 bases identical to TRBD1. The material sequenced was blood. The CDR3: CASSFGTANTEAFF. In nucleotides, the CDR3 is TGTGCCAGCAGCTTCGGGACAGCCAACACTGAAGCTTTCTTT.